This is a list of T cell receptor beta chains from one sample in a study of shared clonotypes between healthy human individuals. Method: immunoSEQ multiplex PCR; TCRdb's copy keeps in-frame clones and lacks some. This sample has about 980,000 clones; approximately 80% occur once, and the top ten carry approximately 1.5%. The sequencing sample was made of memory CD4+ T cells sorted from blood. These receptors all stem from a man younger than 30 in good health. Both conserved end residues are part of each CDR3. The D gene is left open where the match is weak. The size of a clone is reported for some rows only, either as once, few or many, or as a class for expanded clones.

>.|.|TRBV7-9|TRBJ2-5
CASSPREVVQETQYF
TGTGCCAGCAGCCCAAGGGAGGTGGTCCAAGAGACCCAGTACTTC
>TRBD1|.|TRBV6-5|TRBJ2-2
CASSYSGTESTGELFF
TGTGCCAGCAGTTATTCCGGGACAGAGAGTACCGGGGAGCTGTTTTTT
>TRBD2|.|TRBV7-6|TRBJ2-1
CATQGTSKDEQFF
TGTGCCACCCAGGGGACTAGTAAGGATGAGCAGTTCTTC
>TRBD2|.|TRBV30|TRBJ2-1
CAWSLTSGYNEQFF
TGTGCCTGGAGTCTAACTAGCGGATACAATGAGCAGTTCTTC
>.|.|TRBV6-5|TRBJ1-2
CASRNAVYGYTF
TGTGCCAGCAGAAACGCAGTCTATGGCTACACCTTC
>.|once|TRBV27|TRBJ2-7
CASSPRPVPQIGEQYF
TGTGCCAGCTCCCCGCGACCGGTACCCCAAATCGGGGAGCAGTACTTC
>.|.|TRBV27|TRBJ2-3
CASSFVHSGTDTQYF
TGTGCCAGCAGTTTTGTCCACTCCGGCACAGATACGCAGTATTTT
>.|.|TRBV6-5|TRBJ1-1
CASSYSLSRGNTEAFF
TGTGCCAGCAGTTACTCGTTGAGCAGGGGGAACACTGAAGCTTTCTTT
>.|.|TRBV5-4|TRBJ2-7
CASSLDRSPPIYEQYF
TGTGCCAGCAGCTTGGACCGGTCTCCCCCGATCTACGAGCAGTACTTC
>.|.|TRBV19|TRBJ1-1
CASLSIAGSEAFF
TGTGCCAGTCTTAGTATAGCAGGGTCTGAAGCTTTCTTT
>.|.|TRBV19|TRBJ1-1
CASSTTGGGTEAFF
TGTGCCAGTAGTACCACGGGTGGAGGCACTGAAGCTTTCTTT
>.|.|TRBV5-6|TRBJ2-7
CASSLIPLPGPVTYEQYF
TGTGCCAGCAGCCTTATCCCCCTGCCGGGACCAGTTACCTACGAGCAGTACTTC
>.|.|TRBV9|TRBJ2-1
CASSGENSYNEQFF
TGTGCCAGCAGCGGCGAAAACTCCTACAATGAGCAGTTCTTC
>.|.|TRBV27|TRBJ2-5
CASTSAGLGEETQYF
TGTGCCAGCACCTCCGCGGGGCTTGGAGAAGAGACCCAGTACTTC
>.|.|TRBV7-8|TRBJ2-7
CASSYLRGPYEQYF
TGTGCCAGCAGCTACCTCAGGGGACCCTACGAGCAGTACTTC
>TRBD2|.|TRBV6-4|TRBJ2-5
CASSDSPGLAEETQYF
TGTGCCAGCAGTGACTCGCCGGGTCTAGCGGAAGAGACCCAGTACTTC
>.|.|TRBV30|TRBJ1-6
CAWRELGDSPLHF
TGTGCCTGGAGGGAGCTCGGGGATTCACCCCTCCACTTT
>.|once|TRBV11-2|TRBJ2-7
CASSFPQGGSYEQYF
TGTGCCAGCAGCTTCCCCCAGGGCGGTTCCTACGAGCAGTACTTC
>.|.|TRBV19|TRBJ2-5
CASSIIPKHRPGETQYF
TGTGCCAGTAGTATCATACCCAAACACCGACCGGGGGAGACCCAGTACTTC
>.|.|TRBV29-1|TRBJ2-5
CSVGSGQETQYF
TGCAGCGTTGGTAGCGGCCAAGAGACCCAGTACTTC
>.|.|TRBV2|TRBJ1-2
CASSGQSIGYTF
TGTGCCAGCAGTGGACAGTCCATCGGCTACACCTTC
>.|.|TRBV2|TRBJ2-6
CASSDSQGGNSYSGANVLTF
TGTGCCAGCAGTGACTCCCAGGGGGGGAACTCCTACTCTGGGGCCAACGTCCTGACTTTC
>.|.|TRBV6-5|TRBJ2-7
CASSYGDGSSYEQYF
TGTGCCAGCAGTTACGGCGACGGCAGCTCCTACGAGCAGTACTTC
>.|.|TRBV5-1|TRBJ2-7
CASSYLPPSVKTYEQYF
TGCGCCAGCAGCTATCTGCCCCCCAGCGTCAAGACCTACGAGCAGTACTTC
>.|.|TRBV5-1|TRBJ2-1
CASSLGRSSYNEQFF
TGCGCCAGCAGCTTGGGTCGAAGCTCCTACAATGAGCAGTTCTTC
>TRBD2|.|TRBV13|TRBJ2-1
CASRTLAGGINEQFF
TGTGCCAGCAGGACGCTAGCGGGGGGCATCAATGAGCAGTTCTTC
>.|.|TRBV7-2|TRBJ1-2
CASSPRGSYGYTF
TGTGCCAGCAGCCCCCGCGGGTCCTATGGCTACACCTTC
>.|once|TRBV19|TRBJ1-1
CASSPVVTANTEAFF
TGTGCCAGTAGTCCTGTTGTAACCGCAAACACTGAAGCTTTCTTT
>.|.|TRBV5-4|TRBJ2-1
CASSLDRERSNEQFF
TGTGCCAGCAGCTTGGACAGGGAACGGTCCAATGAGCAGTTCTTC
>TRBD1|.|TRBV28|TRBJ1-5
CASSLAGTGVNSNQPQHF
TGTGCCAGCAGCCTGGCGGGGACAGGGGTGAATAGCAATCAGCCCCAGCATTTT
>.|.|TRBV11-2|TRBJ2-5
CASSLVQNLQETQYF
TGTGCCAGCAGCTTAGTGCAGAACCTACAAGAGACCCAGTACTTC
>.|.|TRBV19|TRBJ2-7
CASSTPMGAGDTYEQYF
TGTGCCAGTAGTACCCCCATGGGGGCGGGTGACACCTACGAGCAGTACTTC
>TRBD1|.|TRBV5-4|TRBJ1-6
CASSWDRPGNSPLHF
TGTGCCAGCAGCTGGGACAGGCCTGGGAATTCACCCCTCCACTTT
>.|.|TRBV5-1|TRBJ2-7
CASSLGSGAYEQYF
TGCGCCAGCAGCTTGGGATCGGGGGCCTACGAGCAGTACTTC
>.|.|TRBV6-6|TRBJ1-3
CASNSPQVGGTIYF
TGTGCCAGCAACTCCCCCCAGGTTGGAGGCACCATATATTTT
>.|.|TRBV6-5|TRBJ2-6
CASRESSGANVLTF
TGTGCCAGCAGGGAGAGCTCTGGGGCCAACGTCCTGACTTTC
>.|.|TRBV4-1|TRBJ2-2
CASSQSYDGANTGELFF
TGCGCCAGCAGCCAATCCTACGATGGGGCGAACACCGGGGAGCTGTTTTTT
>.|.|TRBV28|TRBJ1-1
CASSWTPNTEAFF
TGTGCCAGCAGTTGGACGCCTAACACTGAAGCTTTCTTT
>TRBD1|few|TRBV19|TRBJ1-2
CASSMRQGDYTF
TGTGCCAGTAGTATGCGACAGGGAGACTACACCTTC
>.|.|TRBV7-2|TRBJ2-5
CASSFRSSPGETQYF
TGTGCCAGCAGCTTTAGAAGCTCACCCGGGGAGACCCAGTACTTC
>.|.|TRBV7-9|TRBJ1-2
CASSLAEVQTF
TGTGCCAGCAGCTTAGCGGAAGTCCAGACCTTC
>.|.|TRBV18|TRBJ1-3
CASSPPQGSGNTIYF
TGTGCCAGCTCACCACCGCAAGGGTCTGGAAACACCATATATTTT
>TRBD1|.|TRBV28|TRBJ1-2
CASSRQGVRGYTF
TGTGCCAGCAGTCGACAGGGGGTGCGCGGCTACACCTTC
>.|.|TRBV18|TRBJ1-6
CASSEGYGSPLHF
TGTGCCAGCTCAGAAGGGTACGGTTCACCCCTCCACTTT
>TRBD1|.|TRBV11-2|TRBJ2-7
CASSKPGTGGYEQYF
TGTGCCAGCAGTAAACCGGGGACAGGGGGCTACGAGCAGTACTTC
>.|.|TRBV29-1|TRBJ1-2
CSSSRQGNYGYTF
TGCAGCTCAAGCCGGCAGGGCAACTATGGCTACACCTTC